In this sample, the clone carrying this T cell receptor beta chain turned up a few times. The sample belongs to a study of blood T cell repertoires in COVID-19. Germline CDR1 SGDLS, CDR2 YYNGEE. There are 13 residues in the CDR3. Trimming stripped 6 bases from V and 7 bases from J, with 13 bases between. TCRdb's table, derived via immunoSEQ multiplex PCR, lists solely in-frame clones and lacks some. The sample lists roughly 220,000 clones; approximately 80% were seen once. This rearrangement joins TRBV9 to TRBJ2-2; a weak D match, TRBD2 (5 bases). Specimen: PBMCs or T cells enriched from blood (not recorded which). The receptor comes from a man aged 40-49 years who had recovered from COVID-19. This CDR3 reads CASTLSAGGELFF. The DNA for the CDR3 is TGTGCCAGCACGTTATCCGCGGGCGGGGAGCTGTTTTTT.